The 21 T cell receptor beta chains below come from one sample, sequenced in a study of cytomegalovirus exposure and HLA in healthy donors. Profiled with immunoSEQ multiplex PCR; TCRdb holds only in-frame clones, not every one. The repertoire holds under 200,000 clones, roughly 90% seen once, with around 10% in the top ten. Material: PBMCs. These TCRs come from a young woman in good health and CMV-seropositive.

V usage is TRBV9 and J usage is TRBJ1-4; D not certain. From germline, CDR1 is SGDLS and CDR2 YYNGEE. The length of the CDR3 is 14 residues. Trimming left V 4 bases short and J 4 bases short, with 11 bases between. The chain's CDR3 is CASSQDGLNEKLFF. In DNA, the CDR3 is TGTGCCAGCAGCCAGGACGGACTTAATGAAAAACTGTTTTTT.

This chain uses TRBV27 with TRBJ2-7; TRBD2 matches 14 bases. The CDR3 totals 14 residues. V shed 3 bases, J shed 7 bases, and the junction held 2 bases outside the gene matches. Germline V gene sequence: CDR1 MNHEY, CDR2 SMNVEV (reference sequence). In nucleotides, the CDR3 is TGTGCCAGCAGTTTGGGACTAGCGGGAGTTGAGCAGTACTTC. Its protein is CASSLGLAGVEQYF.

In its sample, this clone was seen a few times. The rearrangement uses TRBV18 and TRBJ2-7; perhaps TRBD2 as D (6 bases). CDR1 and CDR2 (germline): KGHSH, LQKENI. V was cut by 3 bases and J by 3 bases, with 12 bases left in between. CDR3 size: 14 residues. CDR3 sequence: CASSPRGGDYEQYF. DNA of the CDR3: TGTGCCAGCTCACCCCGAGGCGGGGACTACGAGCAGTACTTC.

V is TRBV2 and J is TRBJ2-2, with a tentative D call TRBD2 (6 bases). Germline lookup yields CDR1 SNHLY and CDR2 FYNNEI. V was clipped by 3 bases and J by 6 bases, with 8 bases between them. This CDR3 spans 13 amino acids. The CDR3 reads CASSDREAGELFF. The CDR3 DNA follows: TGTGCCAGCAGTGACAGGGAGGCCGGGGAGCTGTTTTTT.

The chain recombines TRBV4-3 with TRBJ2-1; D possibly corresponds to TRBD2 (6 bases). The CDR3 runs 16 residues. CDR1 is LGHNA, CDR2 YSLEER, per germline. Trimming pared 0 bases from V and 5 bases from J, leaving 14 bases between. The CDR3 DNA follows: TGCGCCAGCAGCCAAGAGGCTAGCGCTCTCCACAATGAGCAGTTCTTC. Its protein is CASSQEASALHNEQFF.

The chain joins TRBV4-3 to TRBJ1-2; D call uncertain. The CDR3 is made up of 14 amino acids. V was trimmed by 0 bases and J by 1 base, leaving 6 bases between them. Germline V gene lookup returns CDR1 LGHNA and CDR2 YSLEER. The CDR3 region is CASSQDQNNYGYTF. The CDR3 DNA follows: TGCGCCAGCAGCCAAGATCAGAATAACTATGGCTACACCTTC.

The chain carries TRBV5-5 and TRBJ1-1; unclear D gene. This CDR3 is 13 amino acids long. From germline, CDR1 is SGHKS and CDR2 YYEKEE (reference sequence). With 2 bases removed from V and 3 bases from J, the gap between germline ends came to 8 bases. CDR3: CASSFQSDTEAFF. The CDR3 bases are TGTGCCAGCAGCTTTCAGAGCGACACTGAAGCTTTCTTT.

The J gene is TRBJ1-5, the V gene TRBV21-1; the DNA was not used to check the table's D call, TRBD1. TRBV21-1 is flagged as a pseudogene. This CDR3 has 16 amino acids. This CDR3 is CASSSLRDRAHQPQHF. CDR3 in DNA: TGTGCCAGCAGCAGTTTACGGGACAGGGCCCATCAGCCCCAGCATTTT.

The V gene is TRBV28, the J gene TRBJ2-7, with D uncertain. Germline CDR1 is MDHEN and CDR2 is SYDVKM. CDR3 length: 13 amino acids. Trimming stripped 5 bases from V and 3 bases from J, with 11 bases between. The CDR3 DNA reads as TGTGCCAGCAGTCGCCAGGCGATCTACGAGCAGTACTTC. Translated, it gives CASSRQAIYEQYF. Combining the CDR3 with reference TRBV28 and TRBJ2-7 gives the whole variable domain DVKVTQSSRYLVKRTGEKVFLECVQDMDHENMFWYRQDPGLGLRLIYFSYDVKMKEKGDIPEGYSVSREKKERFSLILESASTNQTSMYLCASSRQAIYEQYFGPGTRLTVT.

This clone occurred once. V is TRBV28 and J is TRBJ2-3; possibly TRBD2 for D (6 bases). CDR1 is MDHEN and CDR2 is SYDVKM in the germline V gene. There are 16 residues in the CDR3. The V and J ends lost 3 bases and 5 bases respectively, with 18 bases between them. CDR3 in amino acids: CASSFTAGSGKDTQYF. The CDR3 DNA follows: TGTGCCAGCAGTTTCACGGCGGGATCCGGTAAAGATACGCAGTATTTT. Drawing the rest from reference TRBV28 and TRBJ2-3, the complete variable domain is DVKVTQSSRYLVKRTGEKVFLECVQDMDHENMFWYRQDPGLGLRLIYFSYDVKMKEKGDIPEGYSVSREKKERFSLILESASTNQTSMYLCASSFTAGSGKDTQYFGPGTRLTVL.

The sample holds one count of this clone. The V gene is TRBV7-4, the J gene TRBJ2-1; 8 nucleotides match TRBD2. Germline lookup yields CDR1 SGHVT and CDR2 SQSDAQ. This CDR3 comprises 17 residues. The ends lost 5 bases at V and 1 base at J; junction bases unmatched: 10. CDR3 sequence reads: CASSLTLAESSYNEQFF. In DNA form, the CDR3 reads TGTGCCAGCAGCCTCACACTAGCGGAGAGTTCCTACAATGAGCAGTTCTTC. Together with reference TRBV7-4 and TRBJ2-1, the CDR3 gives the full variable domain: GAGVSQSPRYKVAKRGRDVALRCDSISGHVTLYWYRQTLGQGSEVLTYSQSDAQRDKSGRPSGRFSAERPERSVSTLKIQRTEQGDSAVYLCASSLTLAESSYNEQFFGPGTRLTVL.

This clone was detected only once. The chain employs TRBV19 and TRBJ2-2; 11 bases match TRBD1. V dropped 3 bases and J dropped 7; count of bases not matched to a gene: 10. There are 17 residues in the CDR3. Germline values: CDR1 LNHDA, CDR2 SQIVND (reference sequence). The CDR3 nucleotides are TGTGCCAGTAGTATTTTCGGGACAGGGGGAGGTGTCGGGGAGCTGTTTTTT. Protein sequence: CASSIFGTGGGVGELFF. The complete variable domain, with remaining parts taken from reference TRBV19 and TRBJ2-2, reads DGGITQSPKYLFRKEGQNVTLSCEQNLNHDAMYWYRQDPGQGLRLIYYSQIVNDFQKGDIAEGYSVSREKKESFPLTVTSAQKNPTAFYLCASSIFGTGGGVGELFFGEGSRLTVL.

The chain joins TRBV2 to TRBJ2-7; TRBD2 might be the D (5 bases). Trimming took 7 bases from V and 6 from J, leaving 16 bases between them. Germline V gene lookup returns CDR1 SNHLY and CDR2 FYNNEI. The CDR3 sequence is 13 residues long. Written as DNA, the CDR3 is TGTGCCAGCATGGTTCTCCGCGCGGGCGAGCAGTACTTC. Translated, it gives CASMVLRAGEQYF.

The CDR3 nucleotides read TGTGCCTTGAGCGGGAGTACGAATGAGCAGTTCTTC. Translation gives CALSGSTNEQFF. This rearrangement joins TRBV30 to TRBJ2-1, with 8 nucleotides matching TRBD2. Per germline, CDR1 GTSNPN and CDR2 SVGIG (reference sequence). CDR3 size: 12 residues. V dropped 7 bases and J dropped 7; count of bases not matched to a gene: 6.

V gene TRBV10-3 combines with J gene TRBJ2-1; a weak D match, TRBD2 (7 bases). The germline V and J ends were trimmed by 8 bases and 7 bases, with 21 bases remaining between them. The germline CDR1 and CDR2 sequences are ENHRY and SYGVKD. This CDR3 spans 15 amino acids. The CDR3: CAIPKGGGGPNEQFF. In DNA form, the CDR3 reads TGTGCCATCCCCAAGGGAGGGGGAGGGCCTAATGAGCAGTTCTTC.

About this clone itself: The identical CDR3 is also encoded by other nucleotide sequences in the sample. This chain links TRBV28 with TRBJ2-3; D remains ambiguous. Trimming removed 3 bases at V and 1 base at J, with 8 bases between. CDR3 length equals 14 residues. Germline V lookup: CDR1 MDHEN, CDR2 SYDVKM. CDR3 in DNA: TGTGCCAGCAGTTTTCTCTCCGGCACAGATACGCAGTATTTT. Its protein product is CASSFLSGTDTQYF.

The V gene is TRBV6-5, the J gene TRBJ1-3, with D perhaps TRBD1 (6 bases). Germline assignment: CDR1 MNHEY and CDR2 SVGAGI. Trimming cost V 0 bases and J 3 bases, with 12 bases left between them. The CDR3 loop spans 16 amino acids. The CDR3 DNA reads TGTGCCAGCAGTTACTCGGTCAGGGGTCGTGGAAACACCATATATTTT. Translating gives CASSYSVRGRGNTIYF.

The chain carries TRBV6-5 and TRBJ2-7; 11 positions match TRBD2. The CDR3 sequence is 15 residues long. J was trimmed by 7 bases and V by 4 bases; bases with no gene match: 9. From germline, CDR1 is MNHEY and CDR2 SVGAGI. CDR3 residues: CASSFPTSGMGEQYF. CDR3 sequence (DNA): TGTGCCAGCAGTTTCCCGACTAGCGGGATGGGAGAGCAGTACTTC.

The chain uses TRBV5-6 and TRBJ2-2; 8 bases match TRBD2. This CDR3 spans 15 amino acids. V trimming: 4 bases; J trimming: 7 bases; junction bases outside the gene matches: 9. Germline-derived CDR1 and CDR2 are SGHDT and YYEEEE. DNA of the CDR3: TGTGCCAGCAGCCCGGGGACTAGATCGGTCGGGGAGCTGTTTTTT. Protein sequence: CASSPGTRSVGELFF.

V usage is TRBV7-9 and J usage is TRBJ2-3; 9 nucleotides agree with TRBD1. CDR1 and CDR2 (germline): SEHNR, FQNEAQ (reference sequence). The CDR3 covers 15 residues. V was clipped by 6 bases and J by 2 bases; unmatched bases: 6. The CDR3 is CASSPWTGVTDTQYF. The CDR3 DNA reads TGTGCCAGCAGTCCCTGGACAGGGGTCACAGATACGCAGTATTTT.

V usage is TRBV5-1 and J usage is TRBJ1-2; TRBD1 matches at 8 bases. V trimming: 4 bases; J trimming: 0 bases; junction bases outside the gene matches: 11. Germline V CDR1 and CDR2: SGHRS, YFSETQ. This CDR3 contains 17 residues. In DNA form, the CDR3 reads TGCGCCAGCAGCGATGGGACAGGCGGACCTTCTAACTATGGCTACACCTTC. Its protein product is CASSDGTGGPSNYGYTF.